This record covers a single TCR beta chain. Its recognized antigen is unknown. No much larger clone exists at a distance of one base, and base qualities are not known. The treatment or condition label for this specimen denotes: over 15 received Ad26.COV2.S at low or high dose, single or two shots; about five received placebo; per-sample allocation not given. For vaccine and placebo recipients, repertoires were sequenced using samples collected on day 63 after the first injection. In Cohort 1b, 25 to 30 adults aged 18-55 years were enrolled at a single site in Boston, USA, between 29 July and 7 August 2020. Ad26.COV2.S was a replication-incompetent adenovirus type 26 vector that expressed a prefusion-stabilized SARS-CoV-2 spike protein derived from the original Wuhan strain. The entry originates in a study of Ad26.COV2.S vaccination and SARS-CoV-2 variants (dated by TCRdb to about 2021). Broadly, across the study: Donors in the vaccine arm were drawn from COV1001, a phase I-IIa trial of Ad26.COV2.S in healthy adults that was multicentre, randomized, double-blind and placebo-controlled. Dosing of Ad26.COV2.S was intramuscular, at either 5x10^10 or 1x10^11 viral particles, delivered as one shot or as two shots spaced 56 days apart. Investigators remained blinded to trial group allocation during experiments and outcome assessment. Trial participants were randomized into five groups of five: low-dose or high-dose Ad26.COV2.S given once or twice, or placebo on both occasions. The specificity and breadth of SARS-CoV-2-reactive T cell receptors after Ad26.COV2.S vaccination were assessed by TCRbeta repertoire sequencing. The TCR-sequenced set comprised approximately 32 samples: 19 Ad26.COV2.S vaccine recipients, 5 placebo recipients and 8 SARS-CoV-2 convalescent individuals. Study-wide findings and limitations: Comparing responses between vaccine doses or regimens was not something the study was powered to do. Ad26.COV2.S recipients had higher spike-specific TCR breadth than placebo recipients (P = 0.0014). Vaccine and placebo recipients had similar non-spike TCR breadth, a finding consistent with the vaccine containing only spike. Substantial breadth of spike-specific CD8+ and CD4+ T cell responses was reported after vaccination. The authors noted that the TCR breadth and depth analyses may have underestimated total T cell responses.

TCRbeta CDR3 regions were sequenced with the immunoSEQ Assay. After extraction, genomic DNA underwent amplification by bias-controlled multiplex PCR, followed by high-throughput sequencing. The paper's processing steps were these. To quantify the absolute abundance of every unique TCRbeta CDR3 region, sequences were collapsed and filtered. T cell fraction was estimated by normalization of TCRbeta template counts to usable DNA, with usable DNA being measured through amplification of reference genes present in all nucleated cells. Repertoire TCRs were annotated as SARS-CoV-2-specific when V gene, CDR3 amino acid sequence and J gene were exactly matched to a known reactive TCR set. MIRA supplied the reference SARS-CoV-2 TCR set, which was filtered for enrichment in COVID-19-positive ImmuneCODE repertoires so that public or cross-reactive TCRs were removed. Drawing on the MIRA antigens, annotated TCRs were analysed further at the level of specific ORF or position within ORF. Breadth was defined as annotated unique rearrangements over total unique productive rearrangements; depth was the summed frequency of those rearrangements. Two-sided Wilcoxon rank-sum tests were applied when comparing TCR breadth between groups. TCRdb obtained this table from immuneACCESS and retained in-frame rearrangements with V and J assigned. These tables miss some clones; where compared with another copy, unresolved V genes account for less than half of the shortfall, and the remainder is unexplained. V, J and clone size reflect that table, while D and trimming were determined from the DNA. The sample has 410,000 or so clones on record, about 92% of them singletons. Roughly 1.7% of the sample is in the top ten clones.

The sample consisted of peripheral blood, taken in a trial of Ad26.COV2.S vaccine versus placebo. The TCR originated in a person aged 18-60 years who received the Ad26.COV2.S COVID-19 vaccine or a placebo.

The CDR3: CASSYSGQGKAYGYTF. The DNA sequence reads TGTGCCAGCAGTTACTCGGGGCAGGGGAAGGCCTATGGCTACACCTTC. The rearrangement joined TRBV6-5 to TRBJ1-2, with TRBD1 as a weak D call on 6 bases. From the cysteine through the phenylalanine, the CDR3 covers 16 amino acids. The kept DNA is CDR3 alone, 48 bases in frame from the first base. From a lookup of the germline V gene, CDR1 and CDR2 are MNHEY and SVGAGI. V lost 0 bases and J lost 4 bases; the stretch between them is 15 bases long.